The 5 T cell receptor beta chains below all came from one sample that was sequenced in a study of blood T cell repertoires in COVID-19. Only in-frame clones appear in the TCRdb table, and some are missing; sequencing was by immunoSEQ multiplex PCR. Of 140,000 to 150,000 clones listed, around 81% were seen once; the top ten hold approximately 9.2%. The material sequenced was peripheral blood. The receptors stem from a human donor with acute or convalescent COVID-19. The donor label of this sample is uncertain.

The rearrangement links TRBV6-6 to TRBJ1-6; TRBD1 is a possible D gene (6 bases). The germline gives CDR1 MNHNY, CDR2 SVGAGI (reference sequence). The CDR3 totals 14 residues. Deletions cut 7 bases from V and 7 bases from J, with 14 bases between. Written as DNA, the CDR3 is TGTGCCAGCATGGCGGGGGCATGGAATTCACCCCTCCACTTT. Its protein product is CASMAGAWNSPLHF.

This clone was seen only a few times. J is TRBJ1-4 and V is TRBV3-1 (or the pseudogene TRBV3-2); TRBD1 might be the D (5 bases). Germline-derived CDR1 and CDR2 are LGHDT and YNNKEL (reference sequence). The germline V and J ends were trimmed by 5 bases and 2 bases, with 15 bases remaining between them. This CDR3 has 16 residues. The CDR3 reads CASSSHSGMTNEKLFF. The CDR3 region has the DNA TGTGCCAGCAGCTCCCATTCAGGGATGACTAATGAAAAACTGTTTTTT.

In its sample, this clone was seen once. The gene calls are TRBV2 and TRBJ1-5; TRBD1 aligns across 8 bases. The CDR3 length is 18 residues. The J segment lost 7 bases and the V segment lost 8 bases, leaving 22 bases of the junction unmatched. The V gene's germline CDR1 is SNHLY and CDR2 FYNNEI. The CDR3 nucleotides are TGTGCCAGCGGTTGGGACAGCCGGAGGACAGGGATTGGACAGCCCCAGCATTTT. Residues: CASGWDSRRTGIGQPQHF.

This rearrangement joins TRBV27 to TRBJ2-7; no definite D call. The CDR3 has 16 residues. Looked up from germline, CDR1 is MNHEY and CDR2 is SMNVEV (reference sequence). V dropped 3 bases and J dropped 0 bases, with 15 bases sitting between them. The CDR3 nucleotides are TGTGCCAGCAGTTTGGCCCGCGGAAGAAGCTCCTACGAGCAGTACTTC. The encoded protein is CASSLARGRSSYEQYF.

This rearrangement joins TRBV10-1 to TRBJ1-3; unclear D gene. This CDR3 region has 14 residues. Trimming took 2 bases from V and 2 from J, leaving 7 bases between them. Germline V lookup: CDR1 WNHNN, CDR2 SYGVQD (reference sequence). The CDR3 here is CASSEKAAGNTIYF. CDR3 in DNA: TGCGCCAGCAGTGAGAAGGCGGCTGGAAACACCATATATTTT.